The clone carrying this T cell receptor (beta chain) has a handful of counts. The sample comes from a study of blood T cell repertoires in COVID-19. The J segment lost 4 bases and the V segment lost 5 bases, leaving 8 bases of the junction unmatched. Germline assignment: CDR1 SEHNR and CDR2 FQNEAQ (reference sequence). The CDR3 totals 14 residues. The repertoire was sequenced with immunoSEQ multiplex PCR; TCRdb's copy has only in-frame clones and lacks some. The table records approximately 300,000 clones, approximately 92% of them present only once. This receptor was taken from a woman in her thirties who had recovered from COVID-19. The J gene is TRBJ2-7, the V gene TRBV7-9, with TRBD1 matching over 7 bases. Sequencing input: PBMCs or T cells enriched from blood (not recorded which). The CDR3 DNA reads as TGTGCCAGCAGCCCACCGACAGGGCTGTACGAGCAGTACTTC. Translation gives CASSPPTGLYEQYF.